The 11 T cell receptor beta chains reported below all come from one sample, sequenced in a study of T cells in localized non-small cell lung cancer. Clones were read by immunoSEQ multiplex PCR, and TCRdb kept only the in-frame ones, dropping some. This table holds 25,000 to 30,000 clones, over 85% found once. The sequencing used peripheral blood, collected before any cancer treatment. All receptors derive from a woman aged 18-49 years with stage I lung adenocarcinoma.

The table lists this clone with a few counts. The chain combines TRBV4-1 with TRBJ2-1; TRBD2 matches 9 bases. The CDR3 is 15 amino acids. The V gene end was trimmed by 0 bases and the J gene end by 6 bases; junction bases not matched to a gene: 3. The germline V gene encodes CDR1 MGHRA and CDR2 YSYEKL. The CDR3 region is CASSQESTSGNEQFF. The CDR3, as DNA: TGCGCCAGCAGCCAAGAATCGACTAGCGGCAATGAGCAGTTCTTC.

The rearrangement uses TRBV7-8 and TRBJ2-2; 7 bases align to TRBD1. V lost 2 bases to trimming and J lost 5 bases; unmatched junction nucleotides: 11. Looked up from germline, CDR1 is SGHVS and CDR2 is FQNEAQ. CDR3 length equals 17 residues. The CDR3 nucleotides read TGTGCCAGCAGCTTATTCCCAGGGGGAACCCAGACCGGGGAGCTGTTTTTT. It is translated as CASSLFPGGTQTGELFF.

The CDR3: CASSEALGGHGYTF. The DNA of the CDR3 is TGTGCCAGCAGTGAAGCGCTCGGGGGGCATGGCTACACCTTC. This sequence joins TRBV6-1 and TRBJ1-2; TRBD1 is a possible D gene (6 bases). The CDR3 sequence is 14 residues long. V lost 0 bases and J 6 bases, leaving 11 bases between the germline ends. Germline V gene lookup returns CDR1 MNHNS and CDR2 SASEGT.

The chain carries TRBV7-9 and TRBJ2-6; D gene ambiguous. Germline V CDR1 and CDR2: SEHNR, FQNEAQ (reference sequence). This CDR3 region has 17 residues. Trimming pared 2 bases from V and 0 bases from J, leaving 11 bases between. The CDR3 DNA sequence: TGTGCCAGCAGCTTATTCGGCTGGGACTCTGGGGCCAACGTCCTGACTTTC. Encoded protein: CASSLFGWDSGANVLTF.

The V call is TRBV6-5, the J call TRBJ1-1; no reliable D call. The V and J ends lost 2 bases and 5 bases respectively, with 6 bases between them. The CDR3 is 12 amino acids. Germline loops: CDR1 MNHEY, CDR2 SVGAGI. CDR3 nucleotide sequence: TGTGCCAGCAGTTACGGGAGGACTGAAGCTTTCTTT. Its protein product is CASSYGRTEAFF.

The rearrangement links TRBV7-6 to TRBJ2-7; the D gene is possibly TRBD1 (5 bases). The germline V and J ends were trimmed by 1 base and 4 bases, with 8 bases remaining between them. The CDR3 loop spans 13 amino acids. Germline CDR1 and CDR2: SGHVS and FNYEAQ. CDR3 coding DNA: TGTGCCAGCAGCTTAGAATCAGGGTACGAGCAGTACTTC. It translates to CASSLESGYEQYF.

The chain has TRBV2 and TRBJ1-4; 11 bases are shared with TRBD1. V trimming: 5 bases; J trimming: 8 bases; junction bases outside the gene matches: 4. This CDR3 has 14 residues. Germline CDR1 SNHLY, CDR2 FYNNEI. CDR3 amino acids: CASSRRTGGEKLFF. The CDR3 region has the DNA TGTGCCAGCAGTAGAAGGACAGGGGGCGAAAAACTGTTTTTT.

J is TRBJ2-1 and V is TRBV6-6; TRBD2 matches 7 bases. The CDR3 sequence is 15 residues long. After removal of 5 bases from V and 0 bases from J, the junction contained 4 bases not matched to a gene. Germline V lookup: CDR1 MNHNY, CDR2 SVGAGI (reference sequence). CDR3 loop: CASSERGPSYNEQFF. DNA for the CDR3: TGTGCCAGCAGTGAGCGGGGCCCCTCCTACAATGAGCAGTTCTTC.

This chain uses TRBV5-1 with TRBJ1-2; 7 bases align to TRBD1. Unmatched junction bases numbered 6, after V lost 0 bases and J lost 4 bases. The CDR3 is 15 residues long. Germline values: CDR1 SGHRS, CDR2 YFSETQ. CDR3 nucleotide sequence: TGCGCCAGCAGCTTGGAGAGGACAGGCCTCTATGGCTACACCTTC. It translates to CASSLERTGLYGYTF.

V and J are TRBV7-9 and TRBJ2-3, with D tentatively TRBD2 (7 bases). Germline CDR1 and CDR2: SEHNR and FQNEAQ (reference sequence). V was pared by 5 bases and J by 6 bases, with 18 bases between. The CDR3 spans 15 residues. In DNA, the CDR3 is TGTGCCAGCAGCCCCAGGGAGGGGGATTGGGATACGCAGTATTTT. Protein sequence: CASSPREGDWDTQYF.

This chain links TRBV2 with TRBJ2-1; D is perhaps TRBD1 (6 bases). Germline lookup yields CDR1 SNHLY and CDR2 FYNNEI. V lost 6 bases and J 4 bases, leaving 10 bases between the germline ends. This CDR3 is 13 amino acids long. For the CDR3, the DNA is TGTGCCAGCAGCGACAGGCAATACAATGAGCAGTTCTTC. Translated, it gives CASSDRQYNEQFF.